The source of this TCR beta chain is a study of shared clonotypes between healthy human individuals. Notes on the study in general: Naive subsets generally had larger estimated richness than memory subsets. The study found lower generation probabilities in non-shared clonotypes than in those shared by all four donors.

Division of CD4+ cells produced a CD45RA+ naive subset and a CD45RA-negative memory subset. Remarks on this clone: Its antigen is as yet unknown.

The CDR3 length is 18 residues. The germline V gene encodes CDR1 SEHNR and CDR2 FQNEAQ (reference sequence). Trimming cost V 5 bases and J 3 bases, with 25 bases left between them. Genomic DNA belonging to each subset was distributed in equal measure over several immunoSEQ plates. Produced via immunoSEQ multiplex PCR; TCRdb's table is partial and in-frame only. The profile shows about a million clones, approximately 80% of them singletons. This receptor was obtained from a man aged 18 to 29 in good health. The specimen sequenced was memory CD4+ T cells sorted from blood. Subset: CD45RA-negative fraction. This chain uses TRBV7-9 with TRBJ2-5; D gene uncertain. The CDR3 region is CASSVVLSLILEKETQYF. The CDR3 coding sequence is TGTGCCAGCAGCGTCGTTCTTAGCCTAATTCTGGAAAAAGAGACCCAGTACTTC.